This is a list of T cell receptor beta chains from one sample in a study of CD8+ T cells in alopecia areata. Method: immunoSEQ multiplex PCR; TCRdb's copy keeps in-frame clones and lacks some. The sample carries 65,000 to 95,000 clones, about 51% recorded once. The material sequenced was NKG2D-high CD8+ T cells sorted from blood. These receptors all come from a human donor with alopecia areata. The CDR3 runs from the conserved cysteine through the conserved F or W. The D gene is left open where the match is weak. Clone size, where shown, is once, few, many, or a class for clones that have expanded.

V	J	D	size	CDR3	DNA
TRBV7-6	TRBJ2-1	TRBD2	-	CASSVGLGDEQFF	TGTGCCAGCAGCGTAGGACTAGGCGATGAGCAGTTCTTC
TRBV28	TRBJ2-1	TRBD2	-	CASSSPLAGAPNEQFF	TGTGCCAGCAGTTCCCCCCTAGCGGGAGCCCCGAATGAGCAGTTCTTC
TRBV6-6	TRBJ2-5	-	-	CASEEETQYF	TGTGCCAGCGAAGAAGAGACCCAGTACTTC
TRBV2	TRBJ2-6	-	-	CARGFAGANVLTF	TGTGCCAGGGGATTCGCTGGGGCCAACGTCCTGACTTTC
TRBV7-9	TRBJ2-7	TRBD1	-	CASSLGQGGYEQYF	TGTGCCAGCAGCTTAGGACAGGGGGGTTACGAGCAGTACTTC
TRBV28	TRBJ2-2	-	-	CASSLLAENTGELFF	TGTGCCAGCAGTCTATTAGCGGAGAACACCGGGGAGCTGTTTTTT
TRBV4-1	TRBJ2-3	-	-	CASSQDLADTDTQYF	TGCGCCAGCAGCCAAGATCTGGCAGACACAGATACGCAGTATTTT
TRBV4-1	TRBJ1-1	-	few	CASSLNRDDTEAFF	TGCGCCAGCAGCCTCAACAGGGACGACACTGAAGCTTTCTTT
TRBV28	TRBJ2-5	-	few	CASSPPPRETQYF	TGTGCCAGCAGTCCCCCCCCCAGAGAGACCCAGTACTTC
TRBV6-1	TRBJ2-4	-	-	CASSEAHENIQYF	TGTGCCAGCAGTGAAGCTCACGAAAACATTCAGTACTTC
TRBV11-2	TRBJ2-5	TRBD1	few	CASSLRTGDGQETQYF	TGTGCCAGCAGCCTCAGGACAGGGGACGGCCAAGAGACCCAGTACTTC
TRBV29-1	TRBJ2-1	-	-	CSVELYNEQFF	TGCAGCGTTGAACTGTACAATGAGCAGTTCTTC
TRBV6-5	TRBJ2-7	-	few	CASSFDSYEQYF	TGTGCCAGCAGCTTTGACAGCTACGAGCAGTACTTC
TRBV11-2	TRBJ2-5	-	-	CASRQIEETQYF	TGTGCCAGCAGGCAGATAGAAGAGACCCAGTACTTC
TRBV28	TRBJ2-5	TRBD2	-	CASSLGISASGLARTQYF	TGTGCCAGCAGTTTAGGTATCTCGGCTAGCGGGTTGGCTCGGACCCAGTACTTC
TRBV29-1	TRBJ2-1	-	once	CSVEIRPFEQFF	TGCAGCGTTGAAATCCGGCCTTTTGAGCAGTTCTTC
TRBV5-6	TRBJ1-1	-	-	CASTQVMNTEAFF	TGTGCCAGCACTCAGGTTATGAACACTGAAGCTTTCTTT
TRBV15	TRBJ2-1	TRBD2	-	CATSGGLAGQNEQFF	TGTGCCACCAGCGGTGGACTAGCGGGACAGAATGAGCAGTTCTTC
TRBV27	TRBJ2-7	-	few	CASSPTTDAYEQYF	TGTGCCAGCAGTCCCACGACGGACGCCTACGAGCAGTACTTC
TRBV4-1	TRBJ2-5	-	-	CASSLKAEGYQETQYF	TGCGCCAGCAGCCTTAAAGCGGAGGGGTACCAAGAGACCCAGTACTTC
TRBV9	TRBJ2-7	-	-	CASAFGTGDEQYF	TGTGCCAGCGCGTTTGGAACCGGCGACGAGCAGTACTTC
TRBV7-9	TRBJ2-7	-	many	CASSPGTRTYEQYF	TGTGCCAGCAGCCCCGGCACCCGTACCTACGAGCAGTACTTC
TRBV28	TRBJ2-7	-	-	CASSLIQPYEQYF	TGTGCCAGCAGTTTAATCCAACCCTACGAGCAGTACTTC
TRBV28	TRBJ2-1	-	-	CASRLGYEQFF	TGTGCCAGCCGACTCGGCTATGAGCAGTTCTTC
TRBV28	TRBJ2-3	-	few	CASSPPQVF	TGTGCCAGCAGTCCACCACAGGTTTTT
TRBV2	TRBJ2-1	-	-	CASSATGTLVHEQFF	TGTGCCAGCAGCGCTACCGGGACCCTGGTACATGAGCAGTTCTTC
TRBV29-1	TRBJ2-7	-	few	CRGAGATLEQYF	TGCAGAGGAGCAGGGGCTACCCTAGAGCAGTACTTC
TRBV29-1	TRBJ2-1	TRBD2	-	CSVDTSGLIEQFF	TGCAGCGTTGATACTAGCGGGTTAATTGAGCAGTTCTTC
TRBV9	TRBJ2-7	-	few	CASSVVEGAYEQYF	TGTGCCAGCAGCGTAGTCGAGGGGGCCTACGAGCAGTACTTC
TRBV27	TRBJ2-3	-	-	CASSSRLEGDTQYF	TGTGCCAGCAGTTCGCGACTAGAGGGAGATACGCAGTATTTT
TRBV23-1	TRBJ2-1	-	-	CASSQLPGHYNEQFF	TGCGCCAGCAGTCAATTACCAGGGCATTACAATGAGCAGTTCTTC
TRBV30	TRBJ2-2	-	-	CAWGLRGATGELFF	TGTGCCTGGGGTTTAAGGGGTGCCACCGGGGAGCTGTTTTTT
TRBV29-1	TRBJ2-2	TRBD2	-	CSAPGGRGTGELFF	TGCAGCGCCCCGGGAGGACGGGGGACCGGGGAGCTGTTTTTT
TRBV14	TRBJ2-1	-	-	CASSQDPGPNEQFF	TGTGCCAGCAGCCAAGACCCCGGCCCCAATGAGCAGTTCTTC
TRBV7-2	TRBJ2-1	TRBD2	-	CASSLELAGYNEQFF	TGTGCCAGCAGCTTAGAACTAGCGGGATACAATGAGCAGTTCTTC
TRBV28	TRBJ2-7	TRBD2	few	CASSSPRLAGPYEQYF	TGTGCCAGCAGTTCCCCCCGACTAGCGGGACCCTACGAGCAGTACTTC
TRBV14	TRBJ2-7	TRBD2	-	CASSQDAGGRPSYEQYF	TGTGCCAGCAGCCAAGATGCGGGGGGCCGACCCTCCTACGAGCAGTACTTC
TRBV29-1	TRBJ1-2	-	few	CSVEEYSGGYTF	TGCAGCGTTGAAGAATACTCCGGTGGCTACACCTTC
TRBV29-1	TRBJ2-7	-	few	CSVEKGTLATYEQYF	TGCAGCGTTGAAAAGGGGACATTAGCGACCTACGAGCAGTACTTC
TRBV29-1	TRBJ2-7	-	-	CSVVGSRSYEQYF	TGCAGCGTTGTGGGGTCCCGCTCCTACGAGCAGTACTTC
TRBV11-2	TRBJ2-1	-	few	CASSQTGVRSYNEQFF	TGTGCCAGCAGCCAGACAGGAGTAAGGTCCTACAATGAGCAGTTCTTC
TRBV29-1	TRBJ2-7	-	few	CSVRGFLPLEQYF	TGCAGCGTGAGGGGGTTTCTTCCCCTGGAGCAGTACTTC
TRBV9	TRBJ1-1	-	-	CASSDIRTLTYGEAFF	TGTGCCAGCAGCGACATACGGACACTTACCTACGGGGAAGCTTTCTTT
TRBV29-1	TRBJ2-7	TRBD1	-	CSVEGDSATYEQYF	TGCAGCGTTGAGGGGGACAGTGCCACCTACGAGCAGTACTTC
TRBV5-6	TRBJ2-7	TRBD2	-	CASSIGLARYEQYF	TGTGCCAGCAGCATTGGACTAGCTCGGTACGAGCAGTACTTC
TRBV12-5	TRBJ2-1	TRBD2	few	CASGGPGLAGNEQFF	TGTGCTAGTGGCGGACCGGGACTAGCGGGGAATGAGCAGTTCTTC
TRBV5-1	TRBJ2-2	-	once	CASSLVWEQGTGELFF	TGCGCCAGCAGCTTGGTTTGGGAGCAGGGCACCGGGGAGCTGTTTTTT
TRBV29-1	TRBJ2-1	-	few	CSVEWQNYNEQFF	TGCAGCGTTGAATGGCAGAACTACAATGAGCAGTTCTTC
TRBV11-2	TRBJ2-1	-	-	CASSLVGSDNEQFF	TGTGCCAGCAGCTTAGTAGGCTCCGACAATGAGCAGTTCTTC
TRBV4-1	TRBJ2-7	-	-	CASSGRDISYEQYF	TGCGCCAGCAGCGGACGGGACATCTCCTACGAGCAGTACTTC
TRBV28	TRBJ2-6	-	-	CASSTTVGPFSGANVLTF	TGTGCCAGCAGTACCACTGTCGGACCGTTCTCTGGGGCCAACGTCCTGACTTTC
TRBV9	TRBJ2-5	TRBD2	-	CASSAAGTSGETQYF	TGTGCCAGCAGCGCGGCCGGGACTAGCGGGGAGACCCAGTACTTC
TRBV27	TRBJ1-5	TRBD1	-	CASRTGGQPQHF	TGTGCCAGCAGGACAGGGGGGCAGCCCCAGCATTTT
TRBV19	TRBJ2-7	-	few	CASSIVGTSYEQYF	TGTGCCAGTAGTATAGTCGGGACCTCCTACGAGCAGTACTTC
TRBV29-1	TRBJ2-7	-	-	CSVEAAAYEQYF	TGCAGCGTTGAAGCGGCAGCCTACGAGCAGTACTTC